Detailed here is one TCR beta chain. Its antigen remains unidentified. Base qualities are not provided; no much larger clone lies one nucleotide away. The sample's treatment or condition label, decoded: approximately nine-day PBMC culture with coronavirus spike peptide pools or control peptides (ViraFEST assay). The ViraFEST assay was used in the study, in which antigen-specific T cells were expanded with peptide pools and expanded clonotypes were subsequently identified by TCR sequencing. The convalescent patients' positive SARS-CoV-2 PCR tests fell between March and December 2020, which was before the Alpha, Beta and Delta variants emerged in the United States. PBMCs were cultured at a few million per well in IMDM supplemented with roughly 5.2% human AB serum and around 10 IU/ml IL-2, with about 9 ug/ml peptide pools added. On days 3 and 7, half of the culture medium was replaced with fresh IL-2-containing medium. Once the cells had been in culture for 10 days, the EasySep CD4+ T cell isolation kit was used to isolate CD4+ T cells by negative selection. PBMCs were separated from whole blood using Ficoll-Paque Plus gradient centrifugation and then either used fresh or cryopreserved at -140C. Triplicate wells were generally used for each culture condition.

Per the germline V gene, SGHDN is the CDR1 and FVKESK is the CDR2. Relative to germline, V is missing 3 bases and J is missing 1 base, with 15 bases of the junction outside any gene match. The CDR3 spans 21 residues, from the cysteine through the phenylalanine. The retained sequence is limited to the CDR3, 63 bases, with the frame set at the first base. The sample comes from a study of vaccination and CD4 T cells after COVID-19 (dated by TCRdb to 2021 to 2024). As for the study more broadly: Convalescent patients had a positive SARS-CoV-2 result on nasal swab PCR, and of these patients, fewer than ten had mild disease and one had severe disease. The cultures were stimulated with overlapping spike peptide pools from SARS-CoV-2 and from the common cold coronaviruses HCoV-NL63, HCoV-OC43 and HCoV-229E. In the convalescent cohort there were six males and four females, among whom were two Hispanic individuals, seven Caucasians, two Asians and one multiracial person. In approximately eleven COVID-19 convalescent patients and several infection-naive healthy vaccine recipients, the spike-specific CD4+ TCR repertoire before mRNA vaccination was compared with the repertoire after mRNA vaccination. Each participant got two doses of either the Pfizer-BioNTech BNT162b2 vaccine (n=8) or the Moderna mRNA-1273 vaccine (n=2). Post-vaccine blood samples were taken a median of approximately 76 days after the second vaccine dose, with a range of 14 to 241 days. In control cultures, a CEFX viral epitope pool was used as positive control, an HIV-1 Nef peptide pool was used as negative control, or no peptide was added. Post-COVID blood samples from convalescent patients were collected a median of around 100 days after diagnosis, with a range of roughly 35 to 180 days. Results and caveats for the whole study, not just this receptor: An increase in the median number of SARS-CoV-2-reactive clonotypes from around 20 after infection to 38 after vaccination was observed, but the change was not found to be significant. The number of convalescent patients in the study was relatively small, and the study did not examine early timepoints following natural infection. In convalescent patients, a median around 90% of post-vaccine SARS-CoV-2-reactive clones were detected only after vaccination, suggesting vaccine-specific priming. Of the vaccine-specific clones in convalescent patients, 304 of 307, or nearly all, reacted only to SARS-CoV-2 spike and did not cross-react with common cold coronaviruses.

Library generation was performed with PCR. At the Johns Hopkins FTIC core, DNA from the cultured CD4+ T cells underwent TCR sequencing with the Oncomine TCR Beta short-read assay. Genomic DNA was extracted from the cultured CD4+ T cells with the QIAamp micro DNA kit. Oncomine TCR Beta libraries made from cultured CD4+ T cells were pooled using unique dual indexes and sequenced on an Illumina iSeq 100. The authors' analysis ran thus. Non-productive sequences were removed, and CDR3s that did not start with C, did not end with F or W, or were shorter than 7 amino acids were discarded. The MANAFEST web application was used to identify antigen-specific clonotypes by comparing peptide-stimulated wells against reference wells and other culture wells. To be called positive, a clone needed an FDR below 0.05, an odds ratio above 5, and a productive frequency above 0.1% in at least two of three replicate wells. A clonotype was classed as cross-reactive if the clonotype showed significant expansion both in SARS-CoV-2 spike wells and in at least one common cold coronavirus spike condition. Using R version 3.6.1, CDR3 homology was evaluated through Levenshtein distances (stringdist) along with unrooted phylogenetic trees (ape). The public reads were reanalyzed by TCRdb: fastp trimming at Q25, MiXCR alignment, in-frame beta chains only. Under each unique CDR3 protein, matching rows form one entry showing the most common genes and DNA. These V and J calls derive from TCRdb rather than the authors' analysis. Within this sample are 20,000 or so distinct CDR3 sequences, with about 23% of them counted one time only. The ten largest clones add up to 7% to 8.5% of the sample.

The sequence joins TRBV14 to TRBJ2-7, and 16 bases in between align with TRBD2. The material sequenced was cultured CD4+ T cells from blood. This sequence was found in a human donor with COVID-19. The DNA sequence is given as TGTGCCAGCAGCCAGCCCGGATCGGGGACTAGCGGGGGGGCCGCTTCCTACGAGCAGTACTTC. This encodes CASSQPGSGTSGGAASYEQYF. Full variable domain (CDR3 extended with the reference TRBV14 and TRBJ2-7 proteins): EAGVTQFPSHSVIEKGQTVTLRCDPISGHDNLYWYRRVMGKEIKFLLHFVKESKQDESGMPNNRFLAERTGGTYSTLKVQPAELEDSGVYFCASSQPGSGTSGGAASYEQYFGPGTRLTVT.